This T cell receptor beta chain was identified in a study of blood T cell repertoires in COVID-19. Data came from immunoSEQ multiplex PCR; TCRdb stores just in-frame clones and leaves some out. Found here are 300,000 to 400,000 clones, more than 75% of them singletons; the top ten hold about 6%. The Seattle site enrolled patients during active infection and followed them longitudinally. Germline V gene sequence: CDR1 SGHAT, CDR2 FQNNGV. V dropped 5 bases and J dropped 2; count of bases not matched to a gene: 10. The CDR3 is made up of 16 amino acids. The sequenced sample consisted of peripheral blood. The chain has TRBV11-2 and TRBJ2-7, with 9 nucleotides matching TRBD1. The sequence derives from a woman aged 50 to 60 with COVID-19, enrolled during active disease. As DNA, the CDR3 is TGTGCCAGCAGCCCCAGGGACAGGGCCGGGGCCTACGAGCAGTACTTC. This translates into CASSPRDRAGAYEQYF.